The rows below give T cell receptor beta chains drawn from one sample of a study of radiotherapy plus CTLA-4 blockade in lung cancer. TCRdb's copy holds only in-frame clones and misses some; the assay was immunoSEQ multiplex PCR. The sample yields tens of thousands of clones, 60% to 80% seen once. Source: peripheral blood, taken from a patient treated with radiotherapy plus ipilimumab. These receptors were obtained from a human donor with non-small cell lung cancer whose response to radiotherapy plus ipilimumab could not be evaluated. The conserved cysteine and the conserved F or W are not part of the CDR3 here. Each record gives: V gene, J gene, clone size, CDR3 protein. The size of a clone is reported for some rows only, either as once, few or many, or as a class for expanded clones.

V gene: TRBV2
J gene: TRBJ2-7
clone size: .
CDR3 protein: ASGAVWDYEQY

V gene: TRBV4-3
J gene: TRBJ2-1
clone size: .
CDR3 protein: ASSLGLAGGDEQF

V gene: TRBV7-9
J gene: TRBJ1-6
clone size: few
CDR3 protein: ASSGGQGFYNSPLH

V gene: TRBV5-1
J gene: TRBJ2-2
clone size: .
CDR3 protein: ASSYLAGELF

V gene: TRBV19
J gene: TRBJ2-1
clone size: .
CDR3 protein: ASMKGTGLPQDEQF

V gene: TRBV5-1
J gene: TRBJ2-7
clone size: .
CDR3 protein: ASSIALAGASEQY

V gene: TRBV7-2
J gene: TRBJ2-3
clone size: .
CDR3 protein: ASSLRSGSNTDTQY

V gene: TRBV6-5
J gene: TRBJ2-1
clone size: .
CDR3 protein: ASSYTGNRENEQF

V gene: TRBV29-1
J gene: TRBJ2-2
clone size: .
CDR3 protein: SVNRDRNTGELF

V gene: TRBV19
J gene: TRBJ2-2
clone size: .
CDR3 protein: ASGLAGGSGELF

V gene: TRBV5-1
J gene: TRBJ1-1
clone size: .
CDR3 protein: ASSQIGGPTEAF

V gene: TRBV9
J gene: TRBJ1-2
clone size: .
CDR3 protein: ASKPQGAGGYT

V gene: TRBV30
J gene: TRBJ1-2
clone size: .
CDR3 protein: AWREQGTLIGSGYT

V gene: TRBV29-1
J gene: TRBJ1-5
clone size: .
CDR3 protein: SVSTGLAQPQH

V gene: TRBV27
J gene: TRBJ2-2
clone size: few
CDR3 protein: ATRLLSNTGELF

V gene: TRBV4-1
J gene: TRBJ2-7
clone size: .
CDR3 protein: ASSQDLGKTGTLGLYEQY

V gene: TRBV6-1
J gene: TRBJ2-7
clone size: once
CDR3 protein: ASSGLTSTSYEQY

V gene: TRBV6-5
J gene: TRBJ2-7
clone size: .
CDR3 protein: ASSYSGQGYEQY

V gene: TRBV29-1
J gene: TRBJ1-2
clone size: .
CDR3 protein: SVDSYGYT

V gene: TRBV19
J gene: TRBJ2-3
clone size: .
CDR3 protein: ASSKRSRGHIKDTQY

V gene: TRBV5-1
J gene: TRBJ2-1
clone size: .
CDR3 protein: ASSTGLAGGFNEQF

V gene: TRBV11-2
J gene: TRBJ2-1
clone size: .
CDR3 protein: ASSLIRFGSVYNEQF

V gene: TRBV5-4
J gene: TRBJ1-3
clone size: .
CDR3 protein: ASSPSRADSGNTIY

V gene: TRBV14
J gene: TRBJ1-6
clone size: few
CDR3 protein: ASSQERVNSPLH

V gene: TRBV9
J gene: TRBJ2-5
clone size: .
CDR3 protein: ASSVGQGPQETQY

V gene: TRBV23-1
J gene: TRBJ2-5
clone size: few
CDR3 protein: ASSQSTNRQETQY

V gene: TRBV7-6
J gene: TRBJ2-3
clone size: .
CDR3 protein: ASASGGTDTQY

V gene: TRBV29-1
J gene: TRBJ2-7
clone size: .
CDR3 protein: SASGLAGALRRYEQY

V gene: TRBV11-2
J gene: TRBJ2-1
clone size: .
CDR3 protein: ASSRTPGQGTYNEQF

V gene: TRBV5-1
J gene: TRBJ1-2
clone size: .
CDR3 protein: ASSPAVGEYGYT

V gene: TRBV19
J gene: TRBJ1-5
clone size: few
CDR3 protein: ASRGGQYNQPQH

V gene: TRBV5-6
J gene: TRBJ2-3
clone size: .
CDR3 protein: ASSPGLGSTDTQY

V gene: TRBV11-2
J gene: TRBJ1-3
clone size: few
CDR3 protein: ASSSLRRDYGNTIY

V gene: TRBV6-6
J gene: TRBJ2-7
clone size: .
CDR3 protein: ASSYSWDEGLYEQY

V gene: TRBV18
J gene: TRBJ2-3
clone size: .
CDR3 protein: ASSPPSGASTDTQY

V gene: TRBV5-1
J gene: TRBJ1-6
clone size: .
CDR3 protein: ASSLGGGGSPLH

V gene: TRBV28
J gene: TRBJ1-2
clone size: few
CDR3 protein: ASSPNIRRTGNGYT

V gene: TRBV21-1
J gene: TRBJ1-5
clone size: .
CDR3 protein: ASSPSAGTGSGNQPQH

V gene: TRBV25-1
J gene: TRBJ2-7
clone size: once
CDR3 protein: ASSTSGGQGLDEQY

V gene: TRBV18
J gene: TRBJ2-4
clone size: .
CDR3 protein: ASSRGADFIQY